This T cell receptor (beta chain) came from a study of blood T cells in healthy people across ages. Study conclusions and caveats: PBMCs left unsorted prevented a conclusive naive versus antigen-experienced comparison. A greater number of naive CD4+ cells and higher diversity distinguished long-lived donors from aged donors.

This CDR3 comprises 15 residues. V gave up 0 bases and J gave up 10 bases, with 16 bases separating them. CDR1 LGHDT and CDR2 YNNKEL come from the germline V gene (reference sequence). PBMCs, at least 6.5 million per sample, were isolated. A second PCR of roughly 7 to 11 cycles used a sample-barcoded 5' primer and a J-beta primer mix. Samples each returned at least 3 million CDR3-containing paired-end reads. Each CDR3 protein is one row after TCRdb ran MiXCR on the 5' RACE reads. The repertoire holds 1,800,000 or so distinct CDR3 sequences, with about 39% as singletons. As concerns this clonotype: The antigen is undetermined.

The sequenced material came from blood. This sequence originates from a human donor in good health. The genes are TRBV3-1 and TRBJ2-4; D is possibly TRBD1 (6 bases). This CDR3 is CASSQDLQGAGIQYF. In DNA, the CDR3 is TGTGCCAGCAGCCAAGACTTACAGGGAGCAGGGATTCAGTACTTC. Full variable domain (rest looked up from reference TRBV3-1 and TRBJ2-4): DTAVSQTPKYLVTQMGNDKSIKCEQNLGHDTMYWYKQDSKKFLKIMFSYNNKELIINETVPNRFSPKSPDKAHLNLHINSLELGDSAVYFCASSQDLQGAGIQYFGAGTRLSVL.